This T cell receptor (beta chain) originates from a study of blood T cell repertoires in COVID-19. At the level of the study: The samples span acute and convalescent COVID-19 from the United States, Italy and Spain. T cells, B-cell-depleted T cells, or PBMCs supplied cDNA or gDNA.

Authors' methods: Amplification of reference gene primers was used by the study to estimate nucleated cell counts. The method was immunoSEQ multiplex PCR; TCRdb's version includes in-frame clones alone and lacks a portion of them. The V and J calls and clone size are taken from that table; D and trimming were inferred from the DNA. The data hold 130,000 to 150,000 clones, with roughly nine tenths observed a single time. Those who participated ranged in age from about 18 to 89 years and resided in 24 US areas. The V end was cut by 6 bases, the J end by 0 bases, with 6 bases between. The CDR3 has 13 residues. Germline-derived CDR1 and CDR2 are MNHEY and SVGAGI.

The specimen was PBMCs or T cells enriched from blood (not recorded which). The clonotype comes from a woman aged 40 to 50 who had been exposed to COVID-19. This chain links TRBV6-5 with TRBJ2-1, with D uncertain. CDR3 residues: CASSPFSYNEQFF. The CDR3 nucleotides are TGTGCCAGCAGCCCCTTCTCCTACAATGAGCAGTTCTTC.